This T cell receptor beta chain was profiled in a study of metastatic and nonmetastatic thyroid tumors (dated by TCRdb to the early 2020s). Concerning the study at large: Repertoires were compared across peripheral blood and tumor or nodule tissue samples from malignant and benign thyroid patients. The paper as a whole reports these results and caveats: In both blood and tumor samples, TCR beta diversity was reported to be significantly higher in malignant tumors than in benign nodules.

Trimming takes 7 bases from V and 5 bases from J, and the germline ends sit 8 bases apart. The CDR3 spans 11 residues, from the cysteine through the phenylalanine. Only the CDR3 part of the read is kept: 33 bases, read in frame from the first base. From a lookup of the germline V gene, CDR1 and CDR2 are MNHNS and SASEGT. The library was generated by PCR. Sequencing was performed on an Illumina HiSeq 4000. High-throughput sequencing was used to profile the TCR beta-chain CDR3 region of each patient. In the source study's methods: CDR3 differences across clinicopathological groups were used to build a classifier for discriminating distant-metastatic papillary thyroid cancer patients. To measure repertoire diversity the researchers used the Shannon index, while the Morisita-Horn index served to gauge how similar the tumor and blood repertoires were. The raw public data were reprocessed by TCRdb itself: fastp quality trimming at Q25, MiXCR clonotype calling, in-frame beta chains only. TCRdb, not the authors, supplied the V and J calls. The sample table lists 90,000 or so clones, 8.6% of them with a count of one. The ten largest clonotypes hold around 8.5% of the sample.

This clone was detected many times. The antigen this receptor binds is unknown. No much larger clone exists at a distance of one base, and base qualities are not known. No patient had received any treatment before thyroid surgery. Patient clinical samples collected from the early 2010s to the late 2010s were retrospectively analysed using T-cell receptor beta sequencing. The material sequenced was blood. The clonotype originates from a female donor with papillary thyroid cancer or a benign thyroid nodule (not recorded which). Some clones in this sample may be carry-over from other donors' samples. This chain is built from TRBV6-1 and TRBJ2-5; the D gene assignment is ambiguous. The base sequence is TGTGCCAGCACCTCCAGGGAGACCCAGTACTTC. It specifies CASTSRETQYF.